This TCR beta chain was profiled in a study of cytomegalovirus exposure and HLA in healthy donors. Whole-study results and caveats: The study carried out a later analysis of TCR beta sequences. It associated under 20,000 of them with specific HLA alleles at a false discovery rate of 0.05. Later on, an analysis showed TCR association rates differing by HLA locus, with DRB1 the most and HLA-C the fewest. A list of 164 TCR beta chains associated with cytomegalovirus was given.

The germline CDR1 and CDR2 sequences are SGHNT and YYREEE (reference sequence). J was trimmed by 3 bases and V by 0 bases; bases with no gene match: 8. This CDR3 region has 17 residues. PCR primers comprised 60 Vbeta and 13 Jbeta primers. TCRdb's copy holds only in-frame clones and misses some; the assay was immunoSEQ multiplex PCR. Here the sample spans about 140,000 clones, about 76% being singletons. Turning to this clone: Its target is unknown.

Material: PBMCs. The TCR was taken from a man between 18 and 29 years old in good health and CMV-seronegative. The J gene is TRBJ2-3, the V gene TRBV5-4; 9 bases are a match to TRBD1. The CDR3 is CASSLAFRTGETDTQYF. CDR3 in DNA: TGTGCCAGCAGCTTGGCTTTCCGGACAGGGGAGACAGATACGCAGTATTTT.